A single sample is the source of the 5 T cell receptor beta chains below, sequenced in a study of shared clonotypes between healthy human individuals. The table came from immunoSEQ multiplex PCR; TCRdb's copy has only in-frame clones and leaves some out. The sample includes 2,500,000 or so clones, around nine tenths of them seen just once. Sequencing input: naive CD4+ T cells sorted from blood. Subset reported: CD45RA+ positively selected. Source of these receptors: a young man in good health.

V is TRBV7-2 and J is TRBJ1-2; D not resolved. CDR1 and CDR2 from the germline V gene are SGHTA and FQGNSA. CDR3 length: 15 residues. V lost 1 base to trimming and J lost 4 bases, with 13 bases between them. Here the CDR3 DNA reads TGTGCCAGCAGCTTAGTTACGGCAGTCGGCTATGGCTACACCTTC. Translating it yields CASSLVTAVGYGYTF.

V usage is TRBV4-1 and J usage is TRBJ1-2, with D possibly TRBD1 on 5 matching bases. The CDR3 length is 15 residues. Trimming took off 2 bases at V and 7 bases at J, with 17 bases between the two ends. Germline V gives CDR1 MGHRA, CDR2 YSYEKL. Written as DNA, the CDR3 is TGCGCCAGCAGCCAAATGACAGTTTTTTTGGCTGGCTACACCTTC. Protein: CASSQMTVFLAGYTF.

On this clone itself: Other DNA sequences within the sample encode an identical CDR3. The chain recombines TRBV9 with TRBJ2-7; TRBD1 matches 9 bases. The CDR3 sequence is 18 residues long. CDR1 is SGDLS and CDR2 is YYNGEE in the germline V gene. The trim removed 2 bases at V and 1 base at J, leaving 13 bases unmatched. The CDR3 loop is CASSVGILTGGMSYEQYF. CDR3 nucleotides: TGTGCCAGCAGCGTGGGAATTCTGACAGGGGGGATGTCCTACGAGCAGTACTTC.

The chain links TRBV5-1 to TRBJ2-1; TRBD2 matches 11 bases. CDR1 and CDR2 from the germline V gene are SGHRS and YFSETQ. Trimming took 4 bases from V and 10 from J; bases not matched to a gene: 10. This CDR3 comprises 15 residues. This CDR3 reads CASSGIAGGPWEQFF. The CDR3 DNA is TGCGCCAGCAGCGGGATAGCGGGGGGGCCGTGGGAGCAGTTCTTC.

The chain carries TRBV11-2 and TRBJ2-7, with 9 bases matching TRBD2. CDR3 length: 13 residues. V trimming: 11 bases; J trimming: 5 bases; junction bases outside the gene matches: 10. Looked up from germline, CDR1 is SGHAT and CDR2 is FQNNGV. The CDR3 protein is CASRLAGLDEQYF. Written as DNA, the CDR3 is TGTGCCTCCAGGCTAGCGGGGCTTGACGAGCAGTACTTC.